This T cell receptor (beta chain) is from a study of cytomegalovirus exposure and HLA in healthy donors (dated by TCRdb to 2015 to 2018). About the investigation overall: In an earlier analysis of fewer than 750 of the donors, approximately 300 Gb of sequence data and roughly 100 million unique TCR beta sequences from roughly 200 million T cells were reported. An early release covering approximately 600 HLA-typed donors comprised 300 to 350 gigabases of sequencing data and roughly 85 million unique TCR sequences. Of the 300 to 500 genotyped donors, approximately 80% were placed in the genetic ancestry cluster associated with self-reported Caucasian donors. The study was designed to test whether signatures of past pathogen exposure could be identified by cataloging public T cell receptors. The study profiled the T cell repertoires of about 720 subjects by immunosequencing and related them to cytomegalovirus serostatus. A separate validation cohort of 100 to 150 different subjects was used in addition to the approximately 670-subject first cohort. To predict cytomegalovirus infection status, the study brought together high-throughput TCR immunosequencing, statistical association of individual TCRs with disease status, and machine learning. A later analysis re-analyzed previously published TCR beta repertoires from 550 to 700 donors and added high-resolution HLA genotyping to study TCR occurrence patterns. Rather than using new phenotypic data, the later analysis identified candidate immune exposures from TCR beta sequences and from how often those sequences occurred across donors. In an earlier analysis of 500 to 650 of the donors, high-throughput TCR beta sequencing was used to judge whether each TCR beta V gene segment behaved as functional or pseudogenic. Donor age, sex, ethnicity and CMV serostatus were compiled alongside the repertoire data. Genome-wide SNP genotypes for about three fifths of the 666 donors were used in a later genetic analysis, which treated that subset as a discovery cohort. All discovery cohort repertoires had been generated on a single sequencing platform. HLA typing included class I and class II loci at four-digit resolution. Typing coverage varied by locus: roughly 629-640 donors for A, B, C, DRB1 and DQB1; roughly 560 for DQA1; around 570 for DPA1; approximately 490 for DPB1. Because of strong linkage in the cohort, roughly five DR-DQ haplotypes were treated as single units for association and clustering. On average, roughly 250,000 unique TCR beta nucleotide sequences were sequenced per donor among some 430 genotyped donors of the cohort, with roughly 18% of those sequences being non-productive.

What the research found in general, with its limitations: Because HLA typing was missing for some donors at each locus, association tests included only the typed subset. A later analysis found that most CMV-associated TCR beta chains appeared HLA-restricted, with HLA associations seemingly driven largely by CMV exposure. Presence/absence analyses assumed roughly uniform sequencing depth across donors, an assumption that may not hold. Some IMGT-functional V segments, including TRBV6-2 and TRBV6-3, could not be distinguished by the 87-base-pair reads and were therefore excluded. The only immune exposure information available for the cohort was CMV serostatus. At a false discovery rate of 0.05, a later analysis linked about 16,000 TCR beta sequences to specific HLA alleles. The authors suggested that the approach could potentially be extended to other disease states and immunological phenotypes. In vitro tests confirmed that a few of the cytomegalovirus-associated TCR beta chains recognize cytomegalovirus antigens. Broadly in line with IMGT annotations, most TCR beta V segments showed up in productive rearrangements about 87% or about 30% of the time in an earlier analysis of around 550 of the donors. In the study, 150 to 200 TCR beta chains were listed as associated with cytomegalovirus. An association between a missense DCLRE1C variant and V-gene and J-gene trimming of TCR beta chains was found in a later genetic analysis and replicated in an independent cohort. In a later analysis, HLA-associated TCR beta chains showed more clonal expansion and lower generation probabilities than non-associated chains that were equally common. Assigning TCR associations to individual alleles was difficult when HLA alleles, especially DR and DQ, strongly co-occurred. Fewer than 20 rarely observed V segments, including chromosome 9 orphons, were excluded from the earlier analysis of several hundred of the donors because counts were too low. In both the original and validation cohorts, the classifier was reported to diagnose cytomegalovirus status with high specificity and sensitivity. The cohort was sequenced for TCR beta chains only, and without alpha or paired-chain data the features that could be detected were limited. Most TCR sequences were seen in very few donors, while some public TCRs were found in many individuals. According to a later genetic analysis, donors in an Asian-associated ancestry cluster had fewer N-insertions in productive TCRs than the approximately 650-donor mean. A later analysis found that TCR association rates varied across HLA loci, with DRB1 alleles showing the most associated TCRs and HLA-C alleles the fewest. Linkage disequilibrium might explain the correlated functional status among segregating V segments, but an unknown experimental factor could not be excluded. A cluster of highly shared sequence variants was judged likely to represent a technical artifact of the sequencing pipeline. A later analysis reported that several top co-occurrence clusters appeared linked to parvovirus B19, influenza, CMV and Epstein-Barr virus. A further reported finding was that TCR beta sequences accurately predicted the HLA-A and HLA-B alleles for most subjects in the first cohort.

The cohort comprised under 700 healthy bone marrow donors. At the time of sampling, every cohort member was nominally healthy, though immune exposures that went unrecorded were likely present. The donor was CMV seropositive and was included in the group of 250 to 350 seropositive cohort members. A peripheral blood sample was collected from each donor, and TCR beta sequencing was performed on peripheral blood mononuclear cells. The Qiagen DNeasy Blood Extraction Kit was used to extract genomic DNA from the blood cell samples. Here V drops 2 bases and J drops 3 bases, and the junction holds 11 bases not matched to any gene. The germline V gene provides CDR1 LGHNA and CDR2 YNFKEQ. The CDR3 spans 17 residues, from the cysteine through the phenylalanine. Only CDR3 DNA is held: 51 bases, read in frame from base 1. Libraries were constructed by the immunoSEQ multiplex PCR assay. For the multiplex PCR, a mixture combining 60 forward primers for TCR Vbeta segments and 13 reverse primers for TCR Jbeta segments was used. The CDR3 region of rearranged TCR beta genes was amplified from genomic DNA with a multiplex PCR assay. The amplified TCR beta libraries were sequenced on the Illumina HiSeq System as 87-base-pair reads. The authors' pipeline ran thus. Across the 500 to 850 repertoires, a later analysis counted approximately 75 million unique TCR beta chains, approximately 12 million of which were shared by at least two donors. To remove PCR and sequencing errors, raw reads were error-corrected and collapsed into unique sequences using a nearest-neighbor algorithm that merged closely related sequences. CDR3 sequences were aligned to IMGT reference sequences to assign V, D and J gene segments. For a sequence to be retained, a match of at least six nucleotides to both a V gene segment and a J gene segment was required. Rearrangements were called productive when the CDR3 lacked stop codons and stayed in frame with V and J; all others were non-productive. Following IMGT convention, CDR3 was defined as the stretch from the second conserved V-encoded cysteine to the conserved J-encoded phenylalanine. The earlier analysis of 450 to 750 of the donors excluded any sequence lacking an unambiguous match to a single V gene segment. In an earlier analysis of several hundred of the donors, V segments were called functional above 56.7% productive rearrangements and were called segregating when the between-donor standard deviation exceeded 5%. To diagnose cytomegalovirus status from the catalog of TCR beta chain sequences, a statistical classification framework was built. A later analysis assigned V and J genes by comparing TCR nucleotide sequences with IMGT/GENE-DB human TR gene sequences. A later analysis assigned CDR3 sequences and most-parsimonious VDJ recombination scenarios with the TCRdist pipeline. In a later analysis, each TCR beta chain was defined by its CDR3 amino acid sequence together with its V-gene family, and reads without a unique V-gene family were excluded. A later analysis removed roughly 590 highly shared, low-generation-probability nucleotide sequences to deal with suspected cross-contamination and a sequencing artifact. A later analysis calculated a clonal expansion index for each public chain from normalized within-repertoire ranks of inferred template counts. In a later analysis, generation probabilities were computed using a VDJ recombination model fitted to out-of-frame rearrangements, and the results were checked against IGoR. A later analysis scored TCR-TCR, TCR-HLA and TCR-CMV co-occurrence with hypergeometric tests, applying a repertoire-size bias correction to TCR pairs. A later analysis estimated false discovery rates by permuting HLA or CMV assignments 20 times. A later analysis grouped co-occurring TCRs with DBSCAN, adding TCRdist sequence similarity when clustering within HLA-allele-positive subsets. Co-occurrence clustering excluded repertoires with fewer than 30,000 or more than 120,000 public chains, plus five with anomalous nucleotide sharing. The immuneACCESS repertoire file appears here via TCRdb, limited to in-frame rearrangements. These files lack a portion of the clones; in checked studies, under half of the deficit traces to unresolved V genes, and the cause of the others is not known. V, J and clone size are taken as reported in that table, and D and trimming were inferred from the DNA itself. Across this sample there are about 300,000 clones, with 86% seen only once. The ten largest clones take up almost 4% of the sample.

A note on this clone: Its antigen specificity is not known. Per-nucleotide qualities are absent, and no much larger clonotype sits a single base away.

The chain is made from TRBV4-2 and TRBJ2-7; TRBD2 agrees with 9 junctional bases. The sequenced material came from PBMCs. The sequence was obtained from a man aged 40-49 years in good health and CMV-seropositive. CDR3 sequence: CASSQPFGQREDYEQYF. DNA sequence: TGTGCCAGCAGCCAACCGTTCGGACAGCGGGAGGACTACGAGCAGTACTTC.